The present entry profiles one TCR beta chain with its context. The antigen this receptor binds is unknown. The record has no base qualities; no much larger clone is one base away. This sample stems from a study of T cells in Graves' hyperthyroidism and ophthalmopathy (dated by TCRdb to the late 2010s). With respect to the entire study: Peripheral blood was sampled at the time of initial diagnosis, prior to any treatment. An independent validation cohort of some 18 hyperthyroidism patients and about 16 patients who later progressed to ophthalmopathy tested prospective prediction of ophthalmopathy. To identify TCR V-J signatures that set the groups apart, the researchers used a discovery cohort of 100 patients, made up of around 40 with Graves' ophthalmopathy and around 58 with stable Graves' hyperthyroidism. According to the paper, TCR Vbeta CDR3 sequencing was carried out on 120 to 150 peripheral blood samples, which came from under 50 ophthalmopathy, around 75 hyperthyroidism and roughly 17 progressor patients. Following sampling, methimazole starting at 30 mg daily was given to hyperthyroidism patients, and high-dose intravenous methylprednisolone was given to ophthalmopathy patients. In about 6 Graves' hyperthyroidism patients, the study also compared T-cell repertoires from thyroid tissue with T-cell repertoires from blood. For training and testing, the 110 or so patients in the discovery cohort were randomly divided in a 7:3 ratio.

According to the germline V gene, CDR1 reads SNHLY and CDR2 reads FYNNEI. At the junction V is shortened by 5 bases and J by 13 bases; bases outside the gene matches: 18. The CDR3 goes from the cysteine to the phenylalanine over 18 residues. Just CDR3 DNA is preserved here, 54 bases in frame from base 1. What the study reported, not specific to this receptor: In validation, progression to ophthalmopathy was predicted by the model with more than 65% sensitivity and 72.22% specificity, a median of approximately 6.5 months before onset. A 13 V-J signature model separated ophthalmopathy from stable hyperthyroidism, with about 88% sensitivity and 81% to 82% specificity in cross-validation and 80%/75% in testing. Most expanded thyroid clonotypes (frequency above 0.001) were also detected in blood, suggesting blood repertoires may reflect thyroid immune responses. Sample size was not statistically predetermined, and investigators were not blinded to group allocation.

Stable Graves' hyperthyroidism was defined as no progression to ophthalmopathy during 18 months of follow-up. The hyperthyroidism patients were between 18 and 65 years old and newly diagnosed, with a disease duration of less than 2 months. Exclusion was applied to patients with uncontrolled infections, other autoimmune diseases, pregnancy or lactation. Diagnoses were based on clinical symptoms, serum thyroxine and TRAb, thyroid ultrasound and orbital computed tomography. PBMCs were isolated from about 10 ml of fresh peripheral blood by Ficoll-Paque density gradient centrifugation. Trizol reagent was used to extract total RNA, and RNA quality was then checked on an Agilent 2100 Bioanalyzer. Amplification of TCR beta CDR3 regions was carried out from RNA transcripts. The first round of RT-PCR for the TCR CDR3 was performed with the HTBI primer set and the Qiagen OneStep RT-PCR kit. The libraries were constructed in a second round of multiplex PCR and then size-selected and purified. Libraries were sequenced paired-end with 100 bp reads on an Illumina HiSeq2000. On the study's bioinformatics: SOAPnuke was used to process the raw data, removing reads that contained adapters or uncalled bases, had a mean Phred below 15, or lacked an exact match to the constant primer or identifier. COPE v1.2.5 was used to merge the high-quality paired reads, and each unique nucleotide sequence was defined as a clonotype. Clonotypes were aligned to IMGT TRBV, TRBD and TRBJ reference segments using MiTCR v1.1. The analysis was restricted to V-J combinations with a frequency above 0.0001, which together covered roughly 99% of the repertoires. A TCS score was defined as the ratio between F50 (clonal expansion) and ExV (chaos), using BLOSUM62-based TCRdist between CDR3 peptides within each V-J. Welch's t-statistics and random forest reduced approximately 520 V-J features to about 12, which were used in a naive Bayes classifier (R e1071). TCRdb applied fastp at Q25 and MiXCR to the public reads, then kept only in-frame beta chains. One record per CDR3 amino acid sequence lists the most common genes and DNA. TCRdb assigned the V and J calls; the authors' analysis was not used. Across this sample there are around 350,000 distinct CDR3 sequences, with around 13% seen only once. 9% to 9.5% of the sample goes to the ten largest clones.

The sequence came from a young woman with Graves' hyperthyroidism. Sequenced sample: blood. The rearranged segments are TRBV2 and TRBJ1-6, with 12 middle bases fitting TRBD1. The DNA sequence reads TGTGCCAGCAGTCCTCTTACGGGACAGGGGGCCCCTGAAGGGCCCCTCCACTTT. Its protein reads: CASSPLTGQGAPEGPLHF.